The entry that follows covers one T cell receptor beta chain sequence. Its antigen is still unknown. Germline lookup yields CDR1 SGHTA and CDR2 FQGNSA. CDR3 size: 15 residues. Germline trimming cut 5 bases from V and 0 bases from J; bases unmatched to any gene: 7. The sample comes from a study of T cells in localized non-small cell lung cancer. Findings and limits, study-wide: Sequence data derive from only one tumor region, so heterogeneity remains possible.

Measured with immunoSEQ multiplex PCR; TCRdb has only the in-frame clones, and not every one. The sample holds tens of thousands of clones, 80% to 90% seen once. J is TRBJ2-7 and V is TRBV7-2; TRBD1 matches 7 bases. Sample: peripheral blood, taken before any cancer treatment. This sequence originates from a woman between 35 and 70 years old with stage I lung adenocarcinoma. CDR3 coding DNA: TGTGCCAGCAGCCCAGACCGGGACAGCTCCTACGAGCAGTACTTC. It yields the protein CASSPDRDSSYEQYF.